This note documents a single T cell receptor (beta chain) sequence. The target antigen is unknown. Only CD45RO-negative cells positively selected for CCR7 counted as naive CD8 cells, so terminally differentiated effector memory CD45RA+ cells were excluded. Every donor was a Caucasian adult from Nashville, Tennessee. This entry comes from a study of shared clonotypes between healthy human individuals. Findings and limits, study-wide: Compared with memory subsets, naive subsets generally had larger estimated richness.

Per germline, CDR1 LGHNA and CDR2 YSLEER. V dropped 1 base and J dropped 5; count of bases not matched to a gene: 4. The CDR3 covers 15 residues. Repertoires were generated with immunoSEQ multiplex PCR, while TCRdb's copy carries only in-frame clones and drops some. Among about 1,800,000 clones, about 95% were seen once, and the ten largest hold 0.95% to 1.5%. The receptor was derived from a man between 18 and 29 years old in good health. The chain uses TRBV4-3 and TRBJ2-7; 11 bases map to TRBD2. Sequences were obtained from naive CD8+ T cells sorted from blood. Written as DNA, the CDR3 is TGCGCCAGCAGCCAAGCACTAGCGGGAGTCAACGAGCAGTACTTC. Translation: CASSQALAGVNEQYF.